The source of this TCR beta chain is a study of shared clonotypes between healthy human individuals. Findings of the study overall: It was expected that sequencing depth would affect clonotype sharing among donors.

CDR3 length equals 15 residues. The V end lost 0 bases, the J end lost 4 bases, and 13 bases lay between the germline ends. Germline loops: CDR1 SGHRS, CDR2 YFSETQ. A remark on this clone: Its antigen is as yet unknown.

Libraries were prepared by immunoSEQ multiplex PCR; TCRdb keeps only in-frame clonotypes and omits some of them. The table lists 2 million to 2.5 million clones, approximately 93% of them singletons. Sequenced: naive CD4+ T cells from PBMCs. Subset denoted: CD45RA+ positively selected. J is TRBJ1-2 and V is TRBV5-1, with a possible D match to TRBD1 (5 bases). The origin of this receptor is a man aged 18 to 30 in good health. Some clones in this sample may be carry-over from other donors' samples. For the CDR3, the DNA is TGCGCCAGCAGCTTGGGGTCGTGGGACTCCTATGGCTACACCTTC. Translating it yields CASSLGSWDSYGYTF.